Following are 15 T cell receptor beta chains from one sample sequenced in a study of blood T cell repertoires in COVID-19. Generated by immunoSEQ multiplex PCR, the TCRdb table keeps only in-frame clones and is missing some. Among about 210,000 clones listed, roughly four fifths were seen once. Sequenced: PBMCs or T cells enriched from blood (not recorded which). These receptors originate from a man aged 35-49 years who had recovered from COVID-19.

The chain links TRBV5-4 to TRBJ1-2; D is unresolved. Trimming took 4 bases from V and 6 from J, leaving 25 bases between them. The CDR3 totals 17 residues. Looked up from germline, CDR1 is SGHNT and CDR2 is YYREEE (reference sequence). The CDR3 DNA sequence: TGTGCCAGCAGCCAAAACTTCCGGGGAGTCTTGAGTGATGGCTACACCTTC. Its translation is CASSQNFRGVLSDGYTF.

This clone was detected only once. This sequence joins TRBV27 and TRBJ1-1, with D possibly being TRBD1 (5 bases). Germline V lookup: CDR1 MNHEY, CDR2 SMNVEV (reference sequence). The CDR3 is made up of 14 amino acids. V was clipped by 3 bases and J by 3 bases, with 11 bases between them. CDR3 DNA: TGTGCCAGCAGTTTTGGTAGGGGCCACACTGAAGCTTTCTTT. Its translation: CASSFGRGHTEAFF.

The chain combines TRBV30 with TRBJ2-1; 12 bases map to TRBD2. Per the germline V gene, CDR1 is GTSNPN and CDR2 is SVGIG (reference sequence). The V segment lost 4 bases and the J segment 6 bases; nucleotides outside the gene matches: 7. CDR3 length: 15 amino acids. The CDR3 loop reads CAWTKGLAGSNEQFF. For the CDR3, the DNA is TGTGCCTGGACCAAGGGACTAGCGGGTAGCAATGAGCAGTTCTTC.

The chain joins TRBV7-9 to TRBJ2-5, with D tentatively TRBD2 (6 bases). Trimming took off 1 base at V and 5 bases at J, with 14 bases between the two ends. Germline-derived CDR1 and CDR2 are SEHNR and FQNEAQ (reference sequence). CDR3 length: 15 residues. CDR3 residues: CASSLVGTEGETQYF. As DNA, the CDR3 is TGTGCCAGCAGCTTAGTAGGGACGGAGGGGGAGACCCAGTACTTC.

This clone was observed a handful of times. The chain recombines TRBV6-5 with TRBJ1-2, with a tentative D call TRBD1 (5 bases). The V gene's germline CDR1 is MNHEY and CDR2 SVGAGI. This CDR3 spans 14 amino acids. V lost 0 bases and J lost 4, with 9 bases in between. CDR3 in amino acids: CASSYSGGVYGYTF. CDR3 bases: TGTGCCAGCAGTTACTCGGGGGGAGTCTATGGCTACACCTTC.

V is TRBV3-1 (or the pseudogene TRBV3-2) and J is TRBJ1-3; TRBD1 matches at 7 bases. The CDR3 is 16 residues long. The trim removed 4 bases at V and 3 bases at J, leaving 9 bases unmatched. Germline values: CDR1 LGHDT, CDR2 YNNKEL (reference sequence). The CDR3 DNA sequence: TGTGCCAGCAGCCCCCGGACAGGTTCGCGTGGAAACACCATATATTTT. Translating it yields CASSPRTGSRGNTIYF.

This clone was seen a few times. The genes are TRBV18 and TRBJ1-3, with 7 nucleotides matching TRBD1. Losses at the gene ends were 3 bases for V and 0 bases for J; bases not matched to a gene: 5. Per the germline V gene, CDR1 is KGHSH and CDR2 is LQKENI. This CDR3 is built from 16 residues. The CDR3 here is CASSPTGDASGNTIYF. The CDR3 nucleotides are TGTGCCAGCTCACCCACAGGGGATGCCTCTGGAAACACCATATATTTT.

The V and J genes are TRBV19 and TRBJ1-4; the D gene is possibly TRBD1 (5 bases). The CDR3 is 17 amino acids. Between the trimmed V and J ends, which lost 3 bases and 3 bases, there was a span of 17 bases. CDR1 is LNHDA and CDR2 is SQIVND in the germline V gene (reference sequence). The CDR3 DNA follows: TGTGCCAGTAGTATTGAGGGACTCCCGAGGCCTAATGAAAAACTGTTTTTT. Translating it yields CASSIEGLPRPNEKLFF.

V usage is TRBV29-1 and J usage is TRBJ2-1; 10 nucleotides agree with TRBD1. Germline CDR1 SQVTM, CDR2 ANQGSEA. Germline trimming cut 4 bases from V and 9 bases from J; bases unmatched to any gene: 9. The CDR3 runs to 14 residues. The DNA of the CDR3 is TGCAGCGTTGTTCGGGACAGGGGTCACGGTGAGCAGTTCTTC. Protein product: CSVVRDRGHGEQFF.

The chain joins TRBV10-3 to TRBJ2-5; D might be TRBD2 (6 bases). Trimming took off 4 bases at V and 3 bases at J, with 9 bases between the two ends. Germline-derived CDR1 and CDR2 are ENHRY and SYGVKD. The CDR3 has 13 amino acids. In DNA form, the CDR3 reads TGTGCCATCAGTGGATTAGCGGAAGAGACCCAGTACTTC. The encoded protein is CAISGLAEETQYF.

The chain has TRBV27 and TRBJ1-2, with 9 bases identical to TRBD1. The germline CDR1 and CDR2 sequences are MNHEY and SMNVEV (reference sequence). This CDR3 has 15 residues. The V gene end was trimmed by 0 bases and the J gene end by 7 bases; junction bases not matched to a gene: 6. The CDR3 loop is CASSLSMTGGSGYTF. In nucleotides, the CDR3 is TGTGCCAGCAGTTTATCTATGACAGGGGGAAGTGGCTACACCTTC.

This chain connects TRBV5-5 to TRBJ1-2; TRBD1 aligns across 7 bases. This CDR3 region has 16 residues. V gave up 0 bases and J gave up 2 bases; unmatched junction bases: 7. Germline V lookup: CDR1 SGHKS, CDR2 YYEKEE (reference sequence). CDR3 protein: CASSLGPGTANYGYTF. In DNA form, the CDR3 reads TGTGCCAGCAGCTTGGGTCCCGGGACAGCGAACTATGGCTACACCTTC.

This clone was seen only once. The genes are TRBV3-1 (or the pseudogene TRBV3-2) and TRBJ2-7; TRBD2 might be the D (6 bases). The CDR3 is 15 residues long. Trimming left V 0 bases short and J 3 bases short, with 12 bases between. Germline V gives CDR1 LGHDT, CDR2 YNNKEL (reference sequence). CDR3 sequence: CASSQDRLGGYEQYF. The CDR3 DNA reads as TGTGCCAGCAGCCAAGACAGGTTGGGGGGCTACGAGCAGTACTTC.

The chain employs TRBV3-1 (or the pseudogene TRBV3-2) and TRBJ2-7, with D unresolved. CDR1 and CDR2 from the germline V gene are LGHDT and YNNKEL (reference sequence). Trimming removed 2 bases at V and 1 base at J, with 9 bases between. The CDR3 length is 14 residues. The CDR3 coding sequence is TGTGCCAGCAGCCAACATCAGGTGTCCTACGAGCAGTACTTC. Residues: CASSQHQVSYEQYF.

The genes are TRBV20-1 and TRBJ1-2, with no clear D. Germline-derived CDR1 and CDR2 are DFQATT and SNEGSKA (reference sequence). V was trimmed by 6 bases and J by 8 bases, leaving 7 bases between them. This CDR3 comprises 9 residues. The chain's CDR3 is CSALGGYTF. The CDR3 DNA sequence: TGCAGTGCGCTCGGGGGCTACACCTTC.